A selection of T cell receptor beta chains follows, all from one sample in a study of OX40 agonist ivuxolimab in advanced cancers. The table came from immunoSEQ multiplex PCR; TCRdb's copy has only in-frame clones and leaves some out. The table shows about 91,000 clones, with around 88% occurring only once. The sequencing here drew on CD4+ or CD8+ T cells sorted from blood, taken in a trial of the OX40 agonist ivuxolimab. These TCRs come from an adult with an advanced solid tumor such as melanoma, head and neck, liver or kidney cancer. CDR3s include the opening cysteine and the closing phenylalanine or tryptophan. A D gene is named only where the DNA matches it firmly. Only some rows state a clone size, as once, few, many or a class for expanded clones.

d_call	v_call	j_call	clone_size	cdr3_aa	cdr3_nt
-	TRBV6-1	TRBJ1-2	-	CASSLGYGEAGYTF	TGTGCTAGCAGCTTGGGCTACGGGGAGGCTGGCTACACCTTC
-	TRBV29-1	TRBJ1-2	once	CSVRGLLYGYTF	TGCAGCGTTCGGGGCCTGCTGTATGGCTACACCTTC
-	TRBV27	TRBJ1-2	-	CASSTREGGNYGYTF	TGTGCCAGCAGTACCCGGGAGGGAGGAAACTATGGCTACACCTTC
-	TRBV28	TRBJ2-7	-	CASSSRLFEQYF	TGTGCCAGCAGTTCCAGGCTGTTCGAGCAGTACTTC
-	TRBV7-8	TRBJ1-5	once	CASRGGRDGGAQPQHF	TGTGCCAGCAGAGGAGGGAGAGATGGGGGGGCTCAGCCCCAGCATTTT
-	TRBV14	TRBJ1-6	few	CASSQEGQPNSPLHF	TGTGCCAGCAGCCAGGAAGGACAGCCAAATTCACCCCTCCACTTT
TRBD1	TRBV10-3	TRBJ1-3	-	CAISEPTGGSWGNTIYF	TGTGCCATCAGTGAGCCAACAGGGGGCTCGTGGGGAAACACCATATATTTT
-	TRBV2	TRBJ1-5	-	CASSTLLLGPPKVQPQHF	TGTGCCAGCAGTACCCTTCTCTTAGGGCCCCCAAAGGTTCAGCCCCAGCATTTT
-	TRBV18	TRBJ1-1	-	CASSYERETEAFF	TGTGCCAGCTCATATGAAAGGGAAACTGAAGCTTTCTTT
-	TRBV5-3	TRBJ1-5	-	CASSFWGNPNQPQHF	TGTGCCAGCAGCTTTTGGGGAAACCCCAATCAGCCCCAGCATTTT
TRBD1	TRBV7-9	TRBJ2-7	-	CASSQGQIYEQYF	TGTGCCAGCAGCCAGGGACAGATCTACGAGCAGTACTTC
TRBD1	TRBV27	TRBJ1-4	-	CASSFGRQGEEKLFF	TGTGCCAGCAGTTTCGGAAGACAGGGTGAGGAAAAACTGTTTTTT
TRBD1	TRBV5-1	TRBJ1-2	-	CASSYTGTGNSGYTF	TGCGCCAGCAGCTACACCGGGACAGGGAACAGTGGCTACACCTTC
-	TRBV7-2	TRBJ1-1	-	CASIDLGQYTEAFF	TGTGCCAGCATCGATTTGGGGCAGTACACTGAAGCTTTCTTT
-	TRBV5-6	TRBJ1-5	-	CASSLSGVGMSNQPQHF	TGTGCCAGCAGCTTATCAGGGGTGGGGATGAGCAATCAGCCCCAGCATTTT
-	TRBV2	TRBJ1-2	-	CASSEEGGVTNYGYTF	TGTGCCAGCAGTGAAGAGGGGGGGGTAACTAACTATGGCTACACCTTC
TRBD1	TRBV19	TRBJ1-1	once	CASRGTAMNTEAFF	TGTGCCAGTAGAGGGACAGCTATGAACACTGAAGCTTTCTTT
-	TRBV18	TRBJ2-5	once	CASSPEQETQYF	TGTGCCAGCTCACCCGAACAAGAGACCCAGTACTTC
TRBD1	TRBV2	TRBJ2-1	-	CASSEQGENEQFF	TGTGCCAGCAGTGAGCAGGGGGAGAATGAGCAGTTCTTC
-	TRBV7-9	TRBJ2-3	-	CASSTLTDTQYF	TGTGCCAGCAGCACCCTCACAGATACGCAGTATTTT
TRBD1	TRBV7-9	TRBJ1-2	-	CASSGTAYGYTF	TGTGCCAGCTCCGGGACAGCCTATGGCTACACCTTC
-	TRBV7-3	TRBJ2-1	-	CASRAGGGINEQFF	TGTGCCTCTAGGGCAGGGGGAGGCATCAATGAGCAGTTCTTC
-	TRBV7-9	TRBJ1-6	few	CASSQDMNSPLHF	TGTGCCAGCAGCCAGGACATGAATTCACCCCTCCACTTT
-	TRBV6-5	TRBJ1-5	-	CASSYSGPRQPQHF	TGTGCCAGCAGTTACTCGGGGCCCCGTCAGCCCCAGCATTTT
-	TRBV5-6	TRBJ1-5	-	CASSFMVGQPQHF	TGTGCCAGCAGCTTTATGGTTGGACAGCCCCAGCATTTT
TRBD1	TRBV18	TRBJ1-2	-	CASSPNTGGADYGYTF	TGTGCCAGCTCACCGAACACAGGGGGAGCCGACTATGGCTACACCTTC
TRBD1	TRBV19	TRBJ1-5	-	CASSYTGVTNQPQHF	TGTGCCAGTAGTTATACAGGGGTCACCAATCAGCCCCAGCATTTT
-	TRBV2	TRBJ2-7	-	CASRKNRYEQYF	TGTGCCAGCAGGAAAAATAGGTACGAGCAGTACTTC
TRBD2	TRBV7-2	TRBJ2-1	-	CASSWTSGGYNEQFF	TGTGCCAGCAGCTGGACTAGCGGGGGGTACAATGAGCAGTTCTTC
-	TRBV4-2	TRBJ2-2	once	CASSQVERDTGELFF	TGTGCCAGCAGCCAGGTGGAGAGAGACACCGGGGAGCTGTTTTTT
-	TRBV6-5	TRBJ2-5	-	CASRGGQARTQYF	TGTGCCAGCAGGGGCGGGCAGGCGAGGACCCAGTACTTC
TRBD1	TRBV5-1	TRBJ2-3	-	CASSFYRGSSTDTQYF	TGCGCCAGCAGCTTCTACAGGGGGTCTAGCACAGATACGCAGTATTTT
-	TRBV5-1	TRBJ2-1	once	CASSPEGGNEQFF	TGCGCCAGCAGCCCGGAGGGTGGGAATGAGCAGTTCTTC
TRBD1	TRBV6-5	TRBJ2-1	-	CASTRTGGRDEQFF	TGTGCCAGCACTCGGACAGGGGGTAGGGATGAGCAGTTCTTC
-	TRBV6-1	TRBJ2-7	-	CASRRPGYTSYEQYF	TGTGCCAGCAGAAGACCCGGATACACCTCCTACGAGCAGTACTTC
TRBD2	TRBV9	TRBJ2-3	once	CASSAKQRGAEVDTQYF	TGTGCCAGCAGCGCCAAACAGCGGGGGGCCGAGGTGGATACGCAGTATTTT
TRBD1	TRBV19	TRBJ2-7	-	CASARTGGAYEQYF	TGTGCCAGTGCCAGGACAGGGGGTGCCTACGAGCAGTACTTC
-	TRBV7-6	TRBJ2-7	-	CASSPSGPYEQYF	TGTGCCAGCAGTCCCTCGGGACCCTACGAGCAGTACTTC
-	TRBV27	TRBJ2-7	-	CASSTPGHASYEQYF	TGTGCCAGCAGCACACCGGGACACGCCTCCTACGAGCAGTACTTC
TRBD2	TRBV5-1	TRBJ2-3	-	CASSSRTSGDADTQYF	TGCGCCAGCAGCTCTCGGACTAGCGGGGATGCAGATACGCAGTATTTT
-	TRBV7-2	TRBJ1-5	-	CASSRGAVQPQHF	TGTGCCAGCAGTAGGGGGGCGGTTCAGCCCCAGCATTTT
TRBD1	TRBV28	TRBJ1-6	-	CASSRTGPISSYNSPLHF	TGTGCCAGCAGTAGGACAGGCCCCATAAGCTCCTATAATTCACCCCTCCACTTT
TRBD1	TRBV6-5	TRBJ1-2	-	CASTLDRAYGYTF	TGTGCCAGCACCCTTGACAGGGCCTATGGCTACACCTTC
TRBD1	TRBV7-9	TRBJ1-3	-	CASSLTGEGNTIYF	TGTGCCAGCAGCTTGACAGGGGAGGGAAACACCATATATTTT
-	TRBV6-6	TRBJ2-7	-	CASSTGTGTYEQYF	TGTGCCAGCAGTACCGGGACTGGAACCTACGAGCAGTACTTC
-	TRBV10-2	TRBJ2-7	-	CASSEWSSYEQYF	TGCGCCAGCAGTGAGTGGAGTAGCTACGAGCAGTACTTC
-	TRBV5-5	TRBJ2-2	-	CASSPSEGFPGELFF	TGTGCCAGCAGCCCCTCAGAGGGCTTCCCCGGGGAGCTGTTTTTT
-	TRBV5-4	TRBJ2-7	-	CASSWGAYEQYF	TGTGCCAGCAGCTGGGGGGCGTACGAGCAGTACTTC
-	TRBV5-4	TRBJ2-7	once	CASSLLSGGPRRGGEQYF	TGTGCCAGCAGCTTGCTTAGTGGGGGGCCTCGGAGGGGGGGCGAGCAGTACTTC
TRBD2	TRBV5-1	TRBJ2-3	-	CASSLGSGGPTDTQYF	TGCGCCAGCAGCTTGGGTAGCGGGGGGCCCACAGATACGCAGTATTTT
-	TRBV5-5	TRBJ2-7	-	CASSLSGTSSYEQYF	TGTGCCAGCAGCTTGTCGGGGACCAGCTCCTACGAGCAGTACTTC
-	TRBV9	TRBJ2-5	few	CASSAGVAGETQYF	TGTGCCAGCAGCGCCGGGGTTGCGGGAGAGACCCAGTACTTC
-	TRBV6-1	TRBJ1-5	-	CASSPGLDNQPQHF	TGTGCCAGCAGCCCCGGGCTAGACAATCAGCCCCAGCATTTT
-	TRBV18	TRBJ1-1	-	CASSPVRRGGMNTEAFF	TGTGCCAGCTCACCAGTGAGAAGGGGAGGCATGAACACTGAAGCTTTCTTT
-	TRBV2	TRBJ2-5	-	CASKEGVYQETQYF	TGTGCCAGCAAGGAGGGGGTGTACCAAGAGACCCAGTACTTC
-	TRBV27	TRBJ1-2	once	CASSLWGAGLVYGYTF	TGTGCCAGCAGTTTATGGGGGGCCGGACTTGTCTATGGCTACACCTTC
-	TRBV2	TRBJ2-1	-	CATRRTSGGGEQFF	TGTGCCACCCGCCGGACTAGTGGGGGGGGCGAGCAGTTCTTC
-	TRBV5-1	TRBJ1-4	-	CASSGTSLGPGNEKLFF	TGCGCCAGCAGTGGAACTAGCTTAGGGCCAGGGAATGAAAAACTGTTTTTT
-	TRBV11-2	TRBJ1-3	-	CASSPRQDPVSGNTIYF	TGTGCCAGCAGCCCACGCCAGGACCCCGTCTCTGGAAACACCATATATTTT